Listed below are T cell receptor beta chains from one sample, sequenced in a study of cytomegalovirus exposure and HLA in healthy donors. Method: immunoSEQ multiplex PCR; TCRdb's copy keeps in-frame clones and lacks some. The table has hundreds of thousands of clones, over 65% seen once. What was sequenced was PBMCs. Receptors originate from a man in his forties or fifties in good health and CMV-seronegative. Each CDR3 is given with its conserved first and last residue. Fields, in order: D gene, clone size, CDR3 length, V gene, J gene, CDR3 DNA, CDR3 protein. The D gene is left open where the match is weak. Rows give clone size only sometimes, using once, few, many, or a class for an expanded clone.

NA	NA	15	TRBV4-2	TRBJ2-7	TGTGCCAGCAGCCAGTCCTCAAATTCGGGTGGCGAGCAGTACTTC	CASSQSSNSGGEQYF
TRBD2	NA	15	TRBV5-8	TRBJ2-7	TGTGCCAGCAGCTTGCAAGCGGGGCCCTCCTACGAGCAGTACTTC	CASSLQAGPSYEQYF
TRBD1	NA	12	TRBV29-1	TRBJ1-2	TGCAGCGTTTCCAGACAGGGGCATGGCTACACCTTC	CSVSRQGHGYTF
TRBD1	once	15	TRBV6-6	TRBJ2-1	TGTGCCAGCAGTTACTACGGACAGGGACACAATGAGCAGTTCTTC	CASSYYGQGHNEQFF
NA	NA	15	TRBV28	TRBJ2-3	TGTGCCAGCAGTCCGACTCTCTTGATAACAGATACGCAGTATTTT	CASSPTLLITDTQYF
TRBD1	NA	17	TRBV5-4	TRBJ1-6	TGTGCCAGCAGCCCCAGGGGGGTGAGCTCCTATAATTCACCCCTCCACTTT	CASSPRGVSSYNSPLHF
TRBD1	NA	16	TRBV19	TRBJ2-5	TGTGCCAGTAGTATAGGGGGGACAGCTCCCCGAGAGACCCAGTACTTC	CASSIGGTAPRETQYF
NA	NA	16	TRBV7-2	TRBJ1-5	TGTGCCAGCAGCTTAGTCGGAAGGAACAGGAATCAGCCCCAGCATTTT	CASSLVGRNRNQPQHF
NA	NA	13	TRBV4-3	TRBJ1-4	TGCGCCAGCGGCAGGGGAGTGGGGGAAAAACTGTTTTTT	CASGRGVGEKLFF
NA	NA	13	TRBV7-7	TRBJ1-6	TGTGCCAGCAGCCTCACTAAGAATTCACCCCTCCACTTT	CASSLTKNSPLHF
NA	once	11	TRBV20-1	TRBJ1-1	TGCAGTGCCCTAGCGAACACTGAAGCTTTCTTT	CSALANTEAFF
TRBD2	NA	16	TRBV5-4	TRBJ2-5	TGTGCCAGCAGCTTGGCCCCTAGCGGGGGGAGAGAGACCCAGTACTTC	CASSLAPSGGRETQYF
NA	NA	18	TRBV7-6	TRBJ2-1	TGTGCCAGCAGCTTAGATTTCGGGCTAGCGACTACTGACAATGAGCAGTTCTTC	CASSLDFGLATTDNEQFF
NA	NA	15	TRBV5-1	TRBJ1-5	TGCGCCAGCAGCTTGGGTGCAGGGAACAATCAGCCCCAGCATTTT	CASSLGAGNNQPQHF
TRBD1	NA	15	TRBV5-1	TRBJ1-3	TGCGCCAGCAGCCTCGACAGGGGGCTTGGAAACACCATATATTTT	CASSLDRGLGNTIYF
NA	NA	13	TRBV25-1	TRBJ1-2	TGTGCCAGCAGTGCGGGGGGGGGCTATGGCTACACCTTC	CASSAGGGYGYTF
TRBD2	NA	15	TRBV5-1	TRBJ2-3	TGCGCCAGCAGCTTCCTAGCGGGGGGCACAGATACGCAGTATTTT	CASSFLAGGTDTQYF
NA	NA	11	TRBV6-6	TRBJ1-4	TGTGCCAGCCAGGACGGACTGAAACTGTTTTTT	CASQDGLKLFF
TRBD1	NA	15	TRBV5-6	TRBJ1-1	TGTGCCAGCAGCTCGGCTAGGACAGGGAACACTGAAGCTTTCTTT	CASSSARTGNTEAFF
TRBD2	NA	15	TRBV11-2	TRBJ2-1	TGTGCCAGCAGCGTTAGCGGGGGGTCCTACAATGAGCAGTTCTTC	CASSVSGGSYNEQFF
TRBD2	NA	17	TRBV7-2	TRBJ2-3	TGTGCCAGCAGCTTAGTCGGGACTAGCGGGGGCAGGGATACGCAGTATTTT	CASSLVGTSGGRDTQYF
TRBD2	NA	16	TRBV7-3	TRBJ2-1	TGTGCCAGCAGCCTGGAAGCGGGGGGCCCGCTTAATGAGCAGTTCTTC	CASSLEAGGPLNEQFF
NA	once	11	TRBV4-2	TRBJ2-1	TGTGCCAGCAGCCTACTAAATGAGCAGTTCTTC	CASSLLNEQFF
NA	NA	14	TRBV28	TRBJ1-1	TGTGCCAGCAGTTTAGGCGCAGGTATCACTGAAGCTTTCTTT	CASSLGAGITEAFF
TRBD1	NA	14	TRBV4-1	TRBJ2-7	TGCGCCAGCAGCCAAACTGGACAGGGAATCGAGCAGTACTTC	CASSQTGQGIEQYF
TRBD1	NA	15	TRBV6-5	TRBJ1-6	TGTGCCAGCAGAACGACAGGGGGCTTAAATTCACCCCTCCACTTT	CASRTTGGLNSPLHF
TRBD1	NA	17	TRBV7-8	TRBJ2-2	TGTGCCAGCAGCTTAAGGGGGCAGCTAGCGAACACCGGGGAGCTGTTTTTT	CASSLRGQLANTGELFF
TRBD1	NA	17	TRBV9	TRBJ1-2	TGTGCCAGCAGGTTCGGTCGGACAGGGGGCTCCAACTATGGCTACACCTTC	CASRFGRTGGSNYGYTF
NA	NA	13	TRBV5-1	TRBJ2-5	TGCGCCAGCAGCTTGGCCGGGGAAGGAACCCCGTACTTC	CASSLAGEGTPYF
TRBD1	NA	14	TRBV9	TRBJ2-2	TGTGCCAGCACTTCGACAGGGGCGGTCGGGGAGCTGTTTTTT	CASTSTGAVGELFF
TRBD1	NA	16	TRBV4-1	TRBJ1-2	TGCGCCAGCAGCCAAGCGACTGGACAGGGCAACTATGGCTACACCTTC	CASSQATGQGNYGYTF
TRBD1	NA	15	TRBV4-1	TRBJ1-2	TGCGCCAGCAGCCAATCCGGGACAGATAACTATGGCTACACCTTC	CASSQSGTDNYGYTF
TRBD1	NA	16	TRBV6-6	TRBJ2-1	TGTGCCAGCAGTTACCCTAAGGACGACAGGGGCGATGAGCAGTTCTTC	CASSYPKDDRGDEQFF
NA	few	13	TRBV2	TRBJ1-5	TGTGCCAGCTGTAGGGGCCGCAATCAGCCCCAGCATTTT	CASCRGRNQPQHF
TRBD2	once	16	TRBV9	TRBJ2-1	TGTGCCAGCAGCGCCACAGGGACTAGTGGCGGGAATGAGCAGTTCTTC	CASSATGTSGGNEQFF
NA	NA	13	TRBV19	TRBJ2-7	TGTGCCAGTAGTAATGCCAGGATGGGCGAGCAGTACTTC	CASSNARMGEQYF
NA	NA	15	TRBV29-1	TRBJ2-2	TGCAGCGTTGAGTTGAGAGGGTTTGGTACCGGGGAGCTGTTTTTT	CSVELRGFGTGELFF
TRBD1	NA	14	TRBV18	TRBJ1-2	TGTGCCAGCTCATCGATGGGGACAGGCGACGGCTACACCTTC	CASSSMGTGDGYTF
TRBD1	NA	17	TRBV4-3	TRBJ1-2	TGCGCCAGCAGCCAAGATCCAGGACAGGGGGCTTATCAGGGCTACACCTTC	CASSQDPGQGAYQGYTF
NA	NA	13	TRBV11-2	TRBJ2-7	TGTGCCAGCAGCTCGGACAGAACCTACGAGCAGTACTTC	CASSSDRTYEQYF
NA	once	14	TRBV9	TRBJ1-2	TGTGCCAGCAGCGTGGGCACAGGGAACTATGGCTACACCTTC	CASSVGTGNYGYTF
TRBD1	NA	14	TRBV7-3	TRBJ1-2	TGTGCCAGCAGCCCTATTGGTGGGACAGACAGCTACACCTTC	CASSPIGGTDSYTF
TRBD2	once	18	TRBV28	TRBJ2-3	TGTGCCAGCAGTTTCCTCGGGACTAGCGGGAGGAGTCCAGATACGCAGTATTTT	CASSFLGTSGRSPDTQYF
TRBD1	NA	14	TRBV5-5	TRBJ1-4	TGTGCCAGCAGCCGGACAGGGGGCGATGAAAAACTGTTTTTT	CASSRTGGDEKLFF
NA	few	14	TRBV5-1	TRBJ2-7	TGCGCCAGCAGCTTTAGCGGAGACTCCTACGAGCAGTACTTC	CASSFSGDSYEQYF
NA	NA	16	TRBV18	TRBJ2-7	TGTGCCAGCTCACCTATAGGCAGGGTTGACCCCTACGAGCAGTACTTC	CASSPIGRVDPYEQYF
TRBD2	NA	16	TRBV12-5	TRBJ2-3	TGTGCTAGTGGTTTGGCACTAGCGGGGATCACAGATACGCAGTATTTT	CASGLALAGITDTQYF
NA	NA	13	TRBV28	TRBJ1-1	TGTGCCAGCAGTGGAGACAGCTACACTGAAGCTTTCTTT	CASSGDSYTEAFF
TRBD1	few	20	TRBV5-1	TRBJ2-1	TGCGCCAGCAGCTTTCATCCGGGACAGCTGACCGAGGGGAACTACAATGAGCAGTTCTTC	CASSFHPGQLTEGNYNEQFF
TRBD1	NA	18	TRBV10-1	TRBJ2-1	TGCGCCAGCAGTGAGCGGGCCGCGGGACAGGGAGTTAGGAATGAGCAGTTCTTC	CASSERAAGQGVRNEQFF
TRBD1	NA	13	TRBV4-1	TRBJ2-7	TGCGCCAGCGCCTACAGGGGTGCCTACGAGCAGTACTTC	CASAYRGAYEQYF
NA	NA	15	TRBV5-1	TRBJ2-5	TGCGCCAGCAGCTTGGCGGACAGCCTGGTGGAGACCCAGTACTTC	CASSLADSLVETQYF
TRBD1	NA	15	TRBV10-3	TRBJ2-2	TGTGCCATCAGTGCACAGGGGCGGTTCGCCGGGGAGCTGTTTTTT	CAISAQGRFAGELFF
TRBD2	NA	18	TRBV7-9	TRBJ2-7	TGTGCCAGCAGCTCTCCTAGCGGGAGTAAAAAAGGAACCTACGAGCAGTACTTC	CASSSPSGSKKGTYEQYF
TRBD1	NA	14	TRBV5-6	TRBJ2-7	TGTGCCAGCAGCTTGGCCCAGGGGGCTTACGAGCAGTACTTC	CASSLAQGAYEQYF
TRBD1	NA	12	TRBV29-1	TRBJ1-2	TGCAGCGTTATTGGACAGGGGGGTGGCTACACCTTC	CSVIGQGGGYTF
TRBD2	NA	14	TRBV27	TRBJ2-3	TGTGCCAGCAGTACAGCGGGAAGGGCAGATACGCAGTATTTT	CASSTAGRADTQYF
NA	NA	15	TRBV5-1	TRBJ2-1	TGCGCCAGCAGCTACACAGGGACCCCCTACAATGAGCAGTTCTTC	CASSYTGTPYNEQFF
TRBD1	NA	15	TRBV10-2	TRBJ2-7	TGCGCCAGCAGTGAGAAGGGACAGCTGACCTACGAGCAGTACTTC	CASSEKGQLTYEQYF
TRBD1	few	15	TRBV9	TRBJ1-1	TGTGCCAGCAGCGTAGCCGGACAGGGGAACACTGAAGCTTTCTTT	CASSVAGQGNTEAFF